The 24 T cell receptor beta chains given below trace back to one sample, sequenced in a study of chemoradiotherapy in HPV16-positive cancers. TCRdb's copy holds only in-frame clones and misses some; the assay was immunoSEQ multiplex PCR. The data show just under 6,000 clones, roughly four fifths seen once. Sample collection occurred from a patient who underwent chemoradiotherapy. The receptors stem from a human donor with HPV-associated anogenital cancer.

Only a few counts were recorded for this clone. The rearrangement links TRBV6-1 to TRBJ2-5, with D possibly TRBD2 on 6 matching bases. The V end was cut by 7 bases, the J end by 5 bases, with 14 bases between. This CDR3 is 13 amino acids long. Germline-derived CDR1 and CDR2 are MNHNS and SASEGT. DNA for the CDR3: TGTGCCAGCACCCGACCGGGGAGGGAGACCCAGTACTTC. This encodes CASTRPGRETQYF.

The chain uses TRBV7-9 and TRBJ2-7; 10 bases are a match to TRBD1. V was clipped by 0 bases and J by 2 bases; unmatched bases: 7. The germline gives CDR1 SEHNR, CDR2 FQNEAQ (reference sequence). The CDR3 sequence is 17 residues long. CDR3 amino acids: CASSLAQGTGATYEQYF. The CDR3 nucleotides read TGTGCCAGCAGCTTAGCGCAGGGGACAGGGGCCACCTACGAGCAGTACTTC.

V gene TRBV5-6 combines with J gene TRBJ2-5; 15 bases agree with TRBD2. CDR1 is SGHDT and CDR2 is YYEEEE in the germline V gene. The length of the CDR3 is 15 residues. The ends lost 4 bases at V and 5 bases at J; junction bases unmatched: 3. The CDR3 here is CASSTGTSGGETQYF. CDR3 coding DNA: TGTGCCAGCAGCACCGGGACTAGCGGGGGGGAGACCCAGTACTTC.

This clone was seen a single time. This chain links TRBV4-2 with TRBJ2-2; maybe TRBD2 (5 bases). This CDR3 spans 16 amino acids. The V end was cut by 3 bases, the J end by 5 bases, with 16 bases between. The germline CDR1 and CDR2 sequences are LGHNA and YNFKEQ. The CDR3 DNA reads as TGTGCCAGCAGCCATATCGCGGGCCCTGTTACCGGGGAGCTGTTTTTT. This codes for CASSHIAGPVTGELFF.

CDR3 sequence reads: CALRDPGGNTEAFF. The CDR3 DNA sequence: TGTGCCCTAAGGGACCCTGGGGGGAACACTGAAGCTTTCTTT. The genes are TRBV30 and TRBJ1-1; tentative D call: TRBD1 (5 bases). The ends were cut back, 8 bases at V and 1 base at J, with 17 bases in the middle. From germline, CDR1 is GTSNPN and CDR2 SVGIG (reference sequence). The CDR3 is 14 amino acids.

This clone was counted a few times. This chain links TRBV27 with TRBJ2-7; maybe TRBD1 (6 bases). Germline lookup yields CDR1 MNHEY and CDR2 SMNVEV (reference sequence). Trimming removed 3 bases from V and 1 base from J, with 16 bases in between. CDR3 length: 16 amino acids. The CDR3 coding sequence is TGTGCCAGCAGTTTTAGTCCCAGGGGTTCTTCCTACGAGCAGTACTTC. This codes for CASSFSPRGSSYEQYF.

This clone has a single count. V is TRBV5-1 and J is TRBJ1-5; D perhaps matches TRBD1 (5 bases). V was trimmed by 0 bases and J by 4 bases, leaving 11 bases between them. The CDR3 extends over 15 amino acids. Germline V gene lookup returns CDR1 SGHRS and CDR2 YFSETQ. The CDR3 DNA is TGCGCCAGCAGCTTGGCAGCAGGGTCGAATCAGCCCCAGCATTTT. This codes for CASSLAAGSNQPQHF.

Written as DNA, the CDR3 is TGTGCCAGCAGGGGGACAGGGGTCAATGAGCAGTTCTTC. It specifies CASRGTGVNEQFF. This chain uses TRBV6-1 with TRBJ2-1, with 10 positions matching TRBD1. With V trimmed by 6 bases and J by 6 bases, 2 bases remained unmatched. This CDR3 region has 13 residues. Looked up from germline, CDR1 is MNHNS and CDR2 is SASEGT.

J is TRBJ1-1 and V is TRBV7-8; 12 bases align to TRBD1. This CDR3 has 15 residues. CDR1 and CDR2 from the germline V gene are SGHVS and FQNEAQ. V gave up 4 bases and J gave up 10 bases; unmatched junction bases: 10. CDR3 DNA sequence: TGTGCCAGCAGCTCTGTCCGGGACAGGGGGCACGTAGCTTTCTTT. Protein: CASSSVRDRGHVAFF.

The CDR3 is CASSPTVMNTEAFF. CDR3 nucleotides: TGTGCCAGCTCACCGACAGTCATGAACACTGAAGCTTTCTTT. The V call is TRBV18, the J call TRBJ1-1, with D possibly matching TRBD1 (5 bases). The CDR3 covers 14 residues. Germline assignment: CDR1 KGHSH and CDR2 LQKENI. Trimming pared 3 bases from V and 0 bases from J, leaving 8 bases between.

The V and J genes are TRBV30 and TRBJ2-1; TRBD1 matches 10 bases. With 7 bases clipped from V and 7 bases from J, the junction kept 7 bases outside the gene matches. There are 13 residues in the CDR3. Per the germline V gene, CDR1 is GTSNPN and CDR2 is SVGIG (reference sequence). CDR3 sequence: CASSMDRGNEQFF. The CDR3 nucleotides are TGTGCCTCGTCCATGGACAGGGGGAATGAGCAGTTCTTC. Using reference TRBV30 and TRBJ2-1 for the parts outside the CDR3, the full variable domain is SQTIHQWPATLVQPVGSPLSLECTVEGTSNPNLYWYRQAAGRGLQLLFYSVGIGQISSEVPQNLSASRPQDRQFILSSKKLLLSDSGFYLCASSMDRGNEQFFGPGTRLTVL.

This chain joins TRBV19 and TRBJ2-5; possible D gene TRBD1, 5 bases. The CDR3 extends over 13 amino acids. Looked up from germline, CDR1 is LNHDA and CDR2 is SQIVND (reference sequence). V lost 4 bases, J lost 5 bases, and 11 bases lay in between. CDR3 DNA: TGTGCCAGTAGTACAGGGCCAGGGGAGACCCAGTACTTC. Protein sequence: CASSTGPGETQYF.

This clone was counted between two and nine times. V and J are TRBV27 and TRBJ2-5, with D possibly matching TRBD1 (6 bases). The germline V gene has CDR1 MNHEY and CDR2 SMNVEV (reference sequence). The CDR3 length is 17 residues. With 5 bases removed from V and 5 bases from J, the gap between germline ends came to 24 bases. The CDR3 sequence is CASSLKPYRTVEETQYF. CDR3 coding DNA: TGTGCCAGCAGTCTAAAACCTTATCGGACAGTTGAGGAGACCCAGTACTTC.

The DNA for the CDR3 is TGTGCCAGCACCCCCGCTTCCCAGCCGTACTATGGCTACACCTTC. Translation: CASTPASQPYYGYTF. The chain couples TRBV28 to TRBJ1-2; D remains ambiguous. In germline, CDR1 is MDHEN, CDR2 SYDVKM. Trimming took off 7 bases at V and 3 bases at J, with 18 bases between the two ends. The CDR3 totals 15 residues.

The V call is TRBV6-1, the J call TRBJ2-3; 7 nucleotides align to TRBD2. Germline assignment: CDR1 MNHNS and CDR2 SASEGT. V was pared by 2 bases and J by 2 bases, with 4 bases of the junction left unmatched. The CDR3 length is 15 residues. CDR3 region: CASSERGVYTDTQYF. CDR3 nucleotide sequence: TGTGCCAGCAGTGAACGGGGGGTATACACAGATACGCAGTATTTT.

The CDR3 sequence: CASSTLQGITEAFF. The DNA for the CDR3 is TGTGCCAGCAGTACACTACAGGGAATCACTGAAGCTTTCTTT. The rearrangement joins TRBV28 to TRBJ1-1, with D maybe TRBD1 (6 bases). The germline V gene has CDR1 MDHEN and CDR2 SYDVKM. The germline V and J ends were trimmed by 5 bases and 4 bases, with 14 bases remaining between them. The CDR3 covers 14 residues.

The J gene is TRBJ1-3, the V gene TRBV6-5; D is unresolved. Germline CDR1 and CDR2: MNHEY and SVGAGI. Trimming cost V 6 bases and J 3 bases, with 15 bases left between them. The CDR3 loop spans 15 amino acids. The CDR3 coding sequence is TGTGCCAGCAGCCCCCTCGACCTGGTTGGAAACACCATATATTTT. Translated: CASSPLDLVGNTIYF.

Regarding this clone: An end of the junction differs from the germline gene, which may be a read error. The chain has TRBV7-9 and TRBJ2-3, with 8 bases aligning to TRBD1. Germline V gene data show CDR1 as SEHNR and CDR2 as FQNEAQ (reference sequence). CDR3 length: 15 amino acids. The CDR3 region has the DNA TGTGCCAGCAGCAAATCCGGGACAGGCACATATACGCAGTATTTT. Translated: CASSKSGTGTYTQYF.

The CDR3 DNA sequence: TGCGCCAGCAGCTCGAAGGAGGGTAGAACCAATCAGCCCCAGCATTTT. It encodes CASSSKEGRTNQPQHF. This sequence joins TRBV5-1 and TRBJ1-5; D uncertain. Germline CDR1 and CDR2: SGHRS and YFSETQ. V was pared by 3 bases and J by 3 bases, with 16 bases between. There are 16 residues in the CDR3.

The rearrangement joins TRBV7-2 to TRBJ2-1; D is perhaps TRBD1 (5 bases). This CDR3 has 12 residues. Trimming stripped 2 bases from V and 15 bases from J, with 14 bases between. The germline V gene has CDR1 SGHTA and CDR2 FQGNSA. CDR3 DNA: TGTGCCAGCAGCTTAACTTTAGGCCAGGGGTTCTTC. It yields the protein CASSLTLGQGFF.

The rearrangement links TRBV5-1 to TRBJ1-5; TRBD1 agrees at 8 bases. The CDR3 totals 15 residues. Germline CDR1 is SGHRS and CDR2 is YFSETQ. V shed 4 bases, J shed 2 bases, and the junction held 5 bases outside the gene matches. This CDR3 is CASSVLQGGNQPQHF. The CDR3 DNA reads TGCGCCAGCAGCGTTCTACAGGGGGGCAATCAGCCCCAGCATTTT.

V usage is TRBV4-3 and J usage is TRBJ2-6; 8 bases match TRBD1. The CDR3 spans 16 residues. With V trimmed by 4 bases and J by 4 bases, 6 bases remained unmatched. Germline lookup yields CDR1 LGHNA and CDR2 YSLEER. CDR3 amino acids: CASSLSGGRGANVLTF. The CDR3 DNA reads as TGCGCCAGCAGCCTCTCAGGGGGCCGAGGGGCCAACGTCCTGACTTTC.

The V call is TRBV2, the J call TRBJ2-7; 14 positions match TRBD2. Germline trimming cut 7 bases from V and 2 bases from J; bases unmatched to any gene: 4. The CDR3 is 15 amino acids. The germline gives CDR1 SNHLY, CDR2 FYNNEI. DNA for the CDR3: TGTGCCAGCACCTTGACTAGCGGGGGGGCCTACGAGCAGTACTTC. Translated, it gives CASTLTSGGAYEQYF.

The CDR3 DNA sequence: TGTGCCATCAGAGACAGCTCTGGGGCCAACGTCCTGACTTTC. Amino acids: CAIRDSSGANVLTF. V and J are TRBV10-3 and TRBJ2-6; D may be TRBD1 (5 bases). Germline V CDR1 and CDR2: ENHRY, SYGVKD. The V and J ends lost 6 bases and 0 bases respectively, with 6 bases between them. This CDR3 contains 14 residues.